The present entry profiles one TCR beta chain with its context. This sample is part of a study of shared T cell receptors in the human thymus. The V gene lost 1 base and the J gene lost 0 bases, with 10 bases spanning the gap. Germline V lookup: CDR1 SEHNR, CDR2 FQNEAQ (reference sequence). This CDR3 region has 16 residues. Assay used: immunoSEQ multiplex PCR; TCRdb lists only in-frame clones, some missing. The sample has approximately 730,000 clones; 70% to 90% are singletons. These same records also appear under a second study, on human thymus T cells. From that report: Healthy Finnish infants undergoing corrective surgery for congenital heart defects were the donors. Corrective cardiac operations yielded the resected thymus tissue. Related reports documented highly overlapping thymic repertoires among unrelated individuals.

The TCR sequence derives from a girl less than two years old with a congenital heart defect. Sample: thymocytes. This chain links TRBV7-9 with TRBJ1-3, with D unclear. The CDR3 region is CASSLGEGSSGNTIYF. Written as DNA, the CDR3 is TGTGCCAGCAGCTTAGGAGAGGGATCCTCTGGAAACACCATATATTTT. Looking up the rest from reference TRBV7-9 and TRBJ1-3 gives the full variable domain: DTGVSQNPRHKITKRGQNVTFRCDPISEHNRLYWYRQTLGQGPEFLTYFQNEAQLEKSRLLSDRFSAERPKGSFSTLEIQRTEQGDSAMYLCASSLGEGSSGNTIYFGEGSWLTVV.